Below are 25 T cell receptor beta chains sequenced from a single sample in a study of OX40 agonist ivuxolimab in advanced cancers. Assay used: immunoSEQ multiplex PCR; TCRdb lists only in-frame clones, some missing. The sample shows about 47,000 clones, 88% of them seen only once. Source: CD4+ or CD8+ T cells sorted from blood, taken in a trial of the OX40 agonist ivuxolimab. All receptors come from an adult with an advanced solid tumor such as melanoma, head and neck, liver or kidney cancer.

The CDR3: CASSPDRLVSNTEAFF. For the CDR3, the DNA is TGTGCCAGCTCACCAGACAGGTTAGTGTCCAACACTGAAGCTTTCTTT. The chain uses TRBV18 and TRBJ1-1, with D tentatively TRBD1 (6 bases). This CDR3 has 16 amino acids. V dropped 2 bases and J dropped 2 bases, with 15 bases sitting between them. The germline V gene has CDR1 KGHSH and CDR2 LQKENI.

The CDR3 sequence: CAWSQGTEPQHF. Here the CDR3 DNA reads TGTGCCTGGAGTCAGGGGACGGAGCCCCAGCATTTT. The chain has TRBV30 and TRBJ1-5, with a tentative D call TRBD1 (6 bases). Trimming shortened V by 2 bases and J by 8 bases, and 10 bases separated the two germline ends. The germline V gene has CDR1 GTSNPN and CDR2 SVGIG (reference sequence). CDR3 length: 12 amino acids.

This chain connects TRBV4-1 to TRBJ2-1, with no clear D. Trimming removed 4 bases from V and 9 bases from J, with 16 bases in between. CDR3 length: 14 amino acids. Germline V gene sequence: CDR1 MGHRA, CDR2 YSYEKL. The DNA of the CDR3 is TGCGCCAGCAGCCTCTCCGTCACTACGGCTGAGCAGTTCTTC. Its translation: CASSLSVTTAEQFF.

The rearrangement links TRBV6-5 to TRBJ2-2; 8 bases agree with TRBD1. The CDR3 has 15 amino acids. V lost 6 bases to trimming and J lost 0 bases; unmatched junction nucleotides: 3. CDR1 is MNHEY, CDR2 SVGAGI, per germline. The CDR3 region has the DNA TGTGCCAGCAGCCTACAGGGGGCGAACACCGGGGAGCTGTTTTTT. This sequence encodes CASSLQGANTGELFF.

Worth noting for this clone: Compared with germline, one end of the junction differs, possibly owing to a read error. The chain combines TRBV11-2 with TRBJ1-2; no clear D. CDR3 size: 14 residues. Germline CDR1 SGHAT, CDR2 FQNNGV. CDR3: CASTLRGGWDGYTF. CDR3 bases: TGTGCCAGCACCTTACGCGGAGGGTGGGATGGCTACACCTTC.

The chain couples TRBV13 to TRBJ1-2; D not resolved. V lost 7 bases and J 5 bases, leaving 14 bases between the germline ends. From germline, CDR1 is PRHDT and CDR2 FYEKMQ (reference sequence). The CDR3 runs to 13 residues. CDR3 amino acids: CASTGGREYGYTF. The CDR3 DNA is TGTGCCAGCACTGGAGGGAGGGAGTATGGCTACACCTTC.

The chain couples TRBV5-1 to TRBJ1-2, with D possibly TRBD1 on 5 matching bases. V was clipped by 4 bases and J by 5 bases, with 18 bases between them. CDR3 length: 15 residues. CDR1 and CDR2 (germline): SGHRS, YFSETQ. CDR3 amino acids: CASSLTAPNRYGYTF. CDR3 bases: TGCGCCAGCAGCCTGACAGCTCCTAACCGATATGGCTACACCTTC. Full variable domain (remainder filled in from reference TRBV5-1 and TRBJ1-2): KAGVTQTPRYLIKTRGQQVTLSCSPISGHRSVSWYQQTPGQGLQFLFEYFSETQRNKGNFPGRFSGRQFSNSRSEMNVSTLELGDSALYLCASSLTAPNRYGYTFGSGTRLTVV.

This clone occurred once. The chain employs TRBV27 and TRBJ2-7, with a weak D call TRBD1 (5 bases). Germline-derived CDR1 and CDR2 are MNHEY and SMNVEV (reference sequence). The V end lost 0 bases, the J end lost 4 bases, and 7 bases lay between the germline ends. The CDR3 length is 13 residues. This CDR3 is CASSLSKGYEQYF. CDR3 nucleotide sequence: TGTGCCAGCAGTTTATCGAAGGGGTACGAGCAGTACTTC.

The chain uses TRBV1 and TRBJ2-1; whether TRBD2, the table's D call, matches the DNA was not checked. TRBV1 is a pseudogene. The CDR3 runs 13 residues. The CDR3 DNA is TGCACCAGCAGCCAAGAATTCGGGGGTGAGCAGTTCTTC. Its translation: CTSSQEFGGEQFF.

Turning to this clone: This same CDR3 is encoded by further DNA sequences in the sample. The J gene is TRBJ2-3, the V gene TRBV7-9, with TRBD2 matching 7 bases. CDR3 length: 19 amino acids. Germline V gene lookup returns CDR1 SEHNR and CDR2 FQNEAQ (reference sequence). Trimming cost V 5 bases and J 0 bases; bases outside gene matches: 17. CDR3 residues: CASSANDKTSSTSTDTQYF. As DNA, the CDR3 is TGTGCCAGCAGCGCAAATGACAAGACTAGCTCAACTAGCACAGATACGCAGTATTTT.

The chain carries TRBV19 and TRBJ2-3; D uncertain. Germline CDR1 is LNHDA and CDR2 is SQIVND (reference sequence). The CDR3 covers 13 residues. V was cut by 6 bases and J by 0 bases, with 7 bases left in between. CDR3 sequence: CASSIFSTDTQYF. The CDR3 DNA follows: TGTGCCAGTAGCATCTTTAGCACAGATACGCAGTATTTT.

This clone was recorded once. The V gene is TRBV4-1, the J gene TRBJ2-5; TRBD2 matches 11 bases. CDR3 length: 17 residues. The junction had 12 bases not matched to a gene; V was cut back by 4 bases and J by 5 bases. The germline V gene encodes CDR1 MGHRA and CDR2 YSYEKL. This chain's CDR3 is CASSPRVSGGAWETQYF. As DNA, the CDR3 is TGCGCCAGCAGCCCCCGGGTTAGCGGGGGGGCCTGGGAGACCCAGTACTTC.

The chain links TRBV10-1 to TRBJ1-5; D is ambiguous. Per germline, CDR1 WNHNN and CDR2 SYGVQD (reference sequence). The CDR3 totals 12 residues. V was clipped by 6 bases and J by 10 bases, with 13 bases between them. The CDR3 protein is CASRATAAPQHF. CDR3 in DNA: TGCGCCAGCAGAGCCACAGCCGCCCCCCAGCATTTT.

The chain joins TRBV27 to TRBJ1-5; D may be TRBD1 (6 bases). This CDR3 is 14 amino acids long. Trimming shortened V by 7 bases and J by 5 bases, and 15 bases separated the two germline ends. Germline CDR1 is MNHEY and CDR2 is SMNVEV (reference sequence). CDR3 in DNA: TGTGCCAGCAACACGCTAGGGGGGGATCAGCCCCAGCATTTT. Protein: CASNTLGGDQPQHF.

The CDR3 DNA follows: TGTGCCATCAGTGAGACGGACAGGCCCGATGCAACTAATGAAAAACTGTTTTTT. Its protein is CAISETDRPDATNEKLFF. The gene calls are TRBV10-3 and TRBJ1-4; 7 positions match TRBD1. Germline values: CDR1 ENHRY, CDR2 SYGVKD. With V trimmed by 2 bases and J by 0 bases, 9 bases remained unmatched. The CDR3 is 18 residues long.

The rearrangement links TRBV10-1 to TRBJ2-5, with 16 bases matching TRBD2. Germline CDR1 reads WNHNN; CDR2 reads SYGVQD (reference sequence). The J segment lost 4 bases and the V segment lost 1 base, leaving 3 bases of the junction unmatched. This CDR3 has 17 residues. Here the CDR3 DNA reads TGCGCCAGCAGTGAGTTGGGACTAGCGGGGGGGGGAGAGACCCAGTACTTC. Translation: CASSELGLAGGGETQYF.

The chain links TRBV4-1 to TRBJ2-5, with a weak D call TRBD2 (5 bases). The end of the DNA fits TRBJ2-7 better, so the J call may be wrong. This CDR3 has 16 amino acids. The germline gives CDR1 MGHRA, CDR2 YSYEKL. CDR3 in DNA: TGCGCCAGCAGCCAAGGAGGGCCACAATTCTCCTACGAGCAGTACTTC. It is translated as CASSQGGPQFSYEQYF.

Details on this clone: An end of the junction differs from the germline gene, which may be a read error. The chain combines TRBV7-7 with TRBJ2-7; D perhaps matches TRBD2 (6 bases). The germline V gene has CDR1 SSHAT and CDR2 FNYEAQ (reference sequence). The CDR3 runs 13 residues. CDR3 in amino acids: CASSSGLGSEQYF. The DNA for the CDR3 is TGTGCTAGCAGCTCGGGACTGGGGAGCGAGCAGTACTTC.

The gene calls are TRBV6-5 and TRBJ2-5; perhaps TRBD2 as D (5 bases). Germline values: CDR1 MNHEY, CDR2 SVGAGI. The CDR3 contains 13 residues. V was pared by 5 bases and J by 5 bases, with 12 bases between. CDR3 sequence (DNA): TGTGCCAGCAGTCCTGGGGAGTTCGAGACCCAGTACTTC. This sequence encodes CASSPGEFETQYF.

The table lists this clone with a few counts. The chain carries TRBV7-3 and TRBJ1-1; 7 bases align to TRBD1. The CDR3 is 13 amino acids. The germline V gene encodes CDR1 SGHTA and CDR2 FQGTGA. V lost 3 bases and J lost 7; bases outside the gene matches: 5. CDR3: CASSFFRDSEAFF. CDR3 in DNA: TGTGCCAGCAGCTTCTTTAGGGACAGTGAAGCTTTCTTT. Full variable domain (outside the CDR3, taken from reference TRBV7-3 and TRBJ1-1): GAGVSQTPSNKVTEKGKYVELRCDPISGHTALYWYRQSLGQGPEFLIYFQGTGAADDSGLPNDRFFAVRPEGSVSTLKIQRTERGDSAVYLCASSFFRDSEAFFGQGTRLTVV.

The table lists this clone with a count of one. V and J are TRBV29-1 and TRBJ1-2; D is perhaps TRBD1 (5 bases). The germline V and J ends were trimmed by 7 bases and 0 bases, with 15 bases remaining between them. This CDR3 is 14 amino acids long. Germline CDR1 is SQVTM and CDR2 is ANQGSEA. The DNA for the CDR3 is TGCAGCGCCAGGGACGGGGCTCCTAACTATGGCTACACCTTC. It yields the protein CSARDGAPNYGYTF.

The chain recombines TRBV19 with TRBJ1-1; D remains unclear. The CDR3 loop spans 13 amino acids. The germline V gene has CDR1 LNHDA and CDR2 SQIVND (reference sequence). With 4 bases removed from V and 1 base from J, the gap between germline ends came to 7 bases. CDR3 amino acids: CASSTLGNTEAFF. The DNA for the CDR3 is TGTGCCAGTAGTACCCTGGGGAACACTGAAGCTTTCTTT.

This clone turned up a few times. The chain recombines TRBV5-8 with TRBJ1-5; weak D call: TRBD1 (6 bases). This CDR3 is 12 amino acids long. Per germline, CDR1 SGHTS and CDR2 YDEGEE. The V and J ends lost 5 bases and 4 bases respectively, with 7 bases between them. For the CDR3, the DNA is TGTGCCAGCAGACAGGGAAATCAGCCCCAGCATTTT. As protein: CASRQGNQPQHF.

This clone was detected once. The chain links TRBV10-3 to TRBJ2-7, with TRBD1 identical over 8 bases. Per the germline V gene, CDR1 is ENHRY and CDR2 is SYGVKD. V trimming: 2 bases; J trimming: 3 bases; junction bases outside the gene matches: 6. The CDR3 is 15 residues long. This CDR3 reads CAISEEQGGSYEQYF. In DNA form, the CDR3 reads TGTGCCATCAGTGAGGAACAGGGGGGAAGCTACGAGCAGTACTTC.

The chain combines TRBV30 with TRBJ2-5; 8 nucleotides agree with TRBD1. CDR1 is GTSNPN, CDR2 SVGIG, per germline (reference sequence). This CDR3 has 13 residues. V was pared by 0 bases and J by 4 bases, with 1 base of the junction left unmatched. The CDR3 DNA follows: TGTGCCTGGAGTGTGGACAGGGTAGAGACCCAGTACTTC. Translated: CAWSVDRVETQYF. Variable domain in full (rest from reference TRBV30 and TRBJ2-5): SQTIHQWPATLVQPVGSPLSLECTVEGTSNPNLYWYRQAAGRGLQLLFYSVGIGQISSEVPQNLSASRPQDRQFILSSKKLLLSDSGFYLCAWSVDRVETQYFGPGTRLLVL.